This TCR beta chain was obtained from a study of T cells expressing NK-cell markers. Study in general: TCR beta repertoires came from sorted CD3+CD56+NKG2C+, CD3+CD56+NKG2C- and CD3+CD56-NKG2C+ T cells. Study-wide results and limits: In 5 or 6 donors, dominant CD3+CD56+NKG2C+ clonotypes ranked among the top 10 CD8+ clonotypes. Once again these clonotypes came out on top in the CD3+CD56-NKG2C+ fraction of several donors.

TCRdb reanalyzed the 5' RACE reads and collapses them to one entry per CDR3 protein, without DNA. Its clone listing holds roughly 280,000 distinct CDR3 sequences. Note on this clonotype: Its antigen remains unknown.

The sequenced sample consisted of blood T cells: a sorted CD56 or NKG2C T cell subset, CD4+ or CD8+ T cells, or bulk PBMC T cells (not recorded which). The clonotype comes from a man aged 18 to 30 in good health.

CDR3 residues: CASSVVSGLENTEAFF. The V call is TRBV9, the J call TRBJ1-1. The CDR3 totals 16 residues. The V gene's germline CDR1 is SGDLS and CDR2 YYNGEE.